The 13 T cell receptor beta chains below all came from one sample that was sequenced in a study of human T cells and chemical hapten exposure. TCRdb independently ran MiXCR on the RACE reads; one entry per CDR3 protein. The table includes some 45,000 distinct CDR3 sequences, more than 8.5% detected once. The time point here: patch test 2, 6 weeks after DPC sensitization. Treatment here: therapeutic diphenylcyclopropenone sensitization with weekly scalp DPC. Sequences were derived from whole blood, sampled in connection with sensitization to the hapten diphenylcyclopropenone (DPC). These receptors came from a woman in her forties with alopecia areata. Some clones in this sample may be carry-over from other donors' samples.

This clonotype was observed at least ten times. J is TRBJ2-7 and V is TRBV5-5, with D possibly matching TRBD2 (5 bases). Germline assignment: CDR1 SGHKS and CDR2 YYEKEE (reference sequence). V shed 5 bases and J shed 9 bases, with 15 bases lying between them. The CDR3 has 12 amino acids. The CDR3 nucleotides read TGTGCCAGCAGACCCCCTGGCGGAGGGCAGTACTTC. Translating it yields CASRPPGGGQYF.

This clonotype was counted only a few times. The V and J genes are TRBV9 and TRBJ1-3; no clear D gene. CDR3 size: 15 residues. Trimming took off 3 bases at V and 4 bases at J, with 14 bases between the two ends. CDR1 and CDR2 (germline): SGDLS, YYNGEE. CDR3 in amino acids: CASSGWAAEGNTIYF. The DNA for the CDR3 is TGTGCCAGCAGCGGATGGGCTGCGGAGGGAAACACCATATATTTT.

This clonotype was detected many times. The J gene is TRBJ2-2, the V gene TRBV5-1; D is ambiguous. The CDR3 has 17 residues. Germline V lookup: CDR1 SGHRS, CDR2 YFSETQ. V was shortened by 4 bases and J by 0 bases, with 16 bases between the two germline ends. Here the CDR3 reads CASSRGAETANTGELFF. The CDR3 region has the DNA TGCGCCAGCAGCCGCGGAGCCGAGACTGCGAACACCGGGGAGCTGTTTTTT. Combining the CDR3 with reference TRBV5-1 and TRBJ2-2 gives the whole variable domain KAGVTQTPRYLIKTRGQQVTLSCSPISGHRSVSWYQQTPGQGLQFLFEYFSETQRNKGNFPGRFSGRQFSNSRSEMNVSTLELGDSALYLCASSRGAETANTGELFFGEGSRLTVL.

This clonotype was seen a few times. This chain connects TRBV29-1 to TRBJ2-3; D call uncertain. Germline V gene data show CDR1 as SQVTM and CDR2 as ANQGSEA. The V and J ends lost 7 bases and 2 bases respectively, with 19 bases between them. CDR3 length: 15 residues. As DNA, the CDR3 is TGCAGCGCCCGACCGGCTCTCTCCTCCACAGATACGCAGTATTTT. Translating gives CSARPALSSTDTQYF.

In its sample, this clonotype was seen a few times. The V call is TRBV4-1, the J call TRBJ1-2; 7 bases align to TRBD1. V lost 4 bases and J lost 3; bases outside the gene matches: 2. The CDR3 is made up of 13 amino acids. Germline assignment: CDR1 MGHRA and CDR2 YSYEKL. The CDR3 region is CASSPGGYYGYTF. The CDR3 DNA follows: TGCGCCAGCAGCCCAGGGGGTTACTATGGCTACACCTTC.

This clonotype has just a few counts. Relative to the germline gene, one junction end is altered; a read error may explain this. Here the CDR3 reads CARGLDRW. CDR3 DNA: TGCGCCAGGGGACTGGACCGCTGG. V and J are TRBV5-1 and TRBJ1-1; TRBD1 might be the D (5 bases). This CDR3 has 8 amino acids. Germline CDR1 reads SGHRS; CDR2 reads YFSETQ.

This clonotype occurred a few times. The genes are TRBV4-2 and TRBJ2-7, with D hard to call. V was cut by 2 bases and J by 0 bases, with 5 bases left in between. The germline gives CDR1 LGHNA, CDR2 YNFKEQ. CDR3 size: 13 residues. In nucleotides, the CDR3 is TGTGCCAGCAGCCAAACGGTCTCCTACGAGCAGTACTTC. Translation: CASSQTVSYEQYF.

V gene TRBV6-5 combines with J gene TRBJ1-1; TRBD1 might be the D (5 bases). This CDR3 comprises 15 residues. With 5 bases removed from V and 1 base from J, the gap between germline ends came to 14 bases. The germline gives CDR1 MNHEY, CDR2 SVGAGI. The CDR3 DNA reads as TGTGCCAGCAGTCTACAGGCCTTAGGGAACACTGAAGCTTTCTTT. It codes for CASSLQALGNTEAFF.

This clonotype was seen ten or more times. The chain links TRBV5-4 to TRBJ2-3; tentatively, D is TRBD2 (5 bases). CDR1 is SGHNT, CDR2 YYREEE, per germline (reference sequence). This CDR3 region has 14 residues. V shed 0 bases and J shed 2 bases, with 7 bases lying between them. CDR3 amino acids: CASSLEDFTDTQYF. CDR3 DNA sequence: TGTGCCAGCAGCTTGGAGGACTTCACAGATACGCAGTATTTT.

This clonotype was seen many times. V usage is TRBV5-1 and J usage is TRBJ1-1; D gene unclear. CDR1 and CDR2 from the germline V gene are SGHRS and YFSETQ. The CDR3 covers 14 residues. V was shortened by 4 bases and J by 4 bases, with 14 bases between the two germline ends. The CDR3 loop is CASSASRKGTEAFF. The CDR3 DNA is TGCGCCAGCAGCGCCTCAAGGAAAGGCACTGAAGCTTTCTTT.

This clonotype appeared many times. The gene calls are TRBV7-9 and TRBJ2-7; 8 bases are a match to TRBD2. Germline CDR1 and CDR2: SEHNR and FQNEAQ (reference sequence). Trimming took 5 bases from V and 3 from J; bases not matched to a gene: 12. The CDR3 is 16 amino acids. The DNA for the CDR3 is TGTGCCAGCAGCGGGATTGGGGCCAGCGGGGGCTACGAGCAGTACTTC. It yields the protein CASSGIGASGGYEQYF.

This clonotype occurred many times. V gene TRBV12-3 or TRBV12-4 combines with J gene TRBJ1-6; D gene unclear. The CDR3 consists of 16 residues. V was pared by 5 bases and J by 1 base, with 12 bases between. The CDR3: CASSLYFASYNSPLHF. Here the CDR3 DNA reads TGTGCCAGCAGTCTCTACTTCGCATCCTATAATTCACCCCTCCACTTT.

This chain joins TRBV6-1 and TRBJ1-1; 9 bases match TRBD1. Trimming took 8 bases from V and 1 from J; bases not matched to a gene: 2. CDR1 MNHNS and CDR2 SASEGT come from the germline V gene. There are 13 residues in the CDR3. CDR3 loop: CASGGQGNTEAFF. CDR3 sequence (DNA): TGTGCCAGCGGGGGACAGGGGAACACTGAAGCTTTCTTT.